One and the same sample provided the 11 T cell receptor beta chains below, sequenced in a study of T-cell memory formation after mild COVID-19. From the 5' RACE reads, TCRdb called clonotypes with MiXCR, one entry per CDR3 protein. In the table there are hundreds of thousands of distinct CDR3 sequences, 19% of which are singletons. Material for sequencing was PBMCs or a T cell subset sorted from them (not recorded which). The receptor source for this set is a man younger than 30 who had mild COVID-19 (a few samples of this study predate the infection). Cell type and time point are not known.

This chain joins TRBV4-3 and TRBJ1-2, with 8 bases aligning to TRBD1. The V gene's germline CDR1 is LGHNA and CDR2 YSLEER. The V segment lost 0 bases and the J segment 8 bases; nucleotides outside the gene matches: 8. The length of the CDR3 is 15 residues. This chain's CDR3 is CASSQDQGANSGYTF. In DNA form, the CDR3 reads TGCGCCAGCAGCCAAGATCAGGGGGCTAACTCGGGCTACACCTTC.

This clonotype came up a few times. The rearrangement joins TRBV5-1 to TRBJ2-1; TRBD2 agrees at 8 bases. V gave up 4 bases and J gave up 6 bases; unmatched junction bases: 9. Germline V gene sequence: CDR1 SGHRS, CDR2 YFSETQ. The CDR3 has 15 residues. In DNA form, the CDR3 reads TGCGCCAGCAGCGCCTCTAGCGGGCTACGCAATGAGCAGTTCTTC. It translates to CASSASSGLRNEQFF.

CDR3 sequence: CASSFSVGPYEQYF. The CDR3, as DNA: TGTGCCAGCAGTTTTAGCGTTGGGCCCTACGAGCAGTACTTC. The chain uses TRBV27 and TRBJ2-7, with D possibly being TRBD2 (5 bases). Trimming shortened V by 3 bases and J by 2 bases, and 11 bases separated the two germline ends. Germline V gene lookup returns CDR1 MNHEY and CDR2 SMNVEV (reference sequence). This CDR3 region has 14 residues.

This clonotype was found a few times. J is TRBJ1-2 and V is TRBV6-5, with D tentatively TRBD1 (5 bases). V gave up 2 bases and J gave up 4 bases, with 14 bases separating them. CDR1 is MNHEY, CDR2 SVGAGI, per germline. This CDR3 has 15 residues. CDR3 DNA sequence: TGTGCCAGCAGTTACGATGTCAGGGACCGCTATGGCTACACCTTC. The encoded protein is CASSYDVRDRYGYTF.

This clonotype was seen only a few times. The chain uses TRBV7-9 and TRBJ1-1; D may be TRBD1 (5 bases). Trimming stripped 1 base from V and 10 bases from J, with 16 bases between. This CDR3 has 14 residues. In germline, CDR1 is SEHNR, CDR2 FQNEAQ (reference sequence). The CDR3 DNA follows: TGTGCCAGCAGCTTAGACAGGCTTCTCTCGGGAGCTTTCTTT. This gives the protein CASSLDRLLSGAFF.

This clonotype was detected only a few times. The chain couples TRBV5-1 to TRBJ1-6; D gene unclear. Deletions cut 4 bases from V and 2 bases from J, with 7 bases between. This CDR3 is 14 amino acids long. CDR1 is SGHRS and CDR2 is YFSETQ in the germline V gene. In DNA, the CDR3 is TGCGCCAGCAGCCCCTGGGCCTATAATTCACCCCTCCACTTT. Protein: CASSPWAYNSPLHF.

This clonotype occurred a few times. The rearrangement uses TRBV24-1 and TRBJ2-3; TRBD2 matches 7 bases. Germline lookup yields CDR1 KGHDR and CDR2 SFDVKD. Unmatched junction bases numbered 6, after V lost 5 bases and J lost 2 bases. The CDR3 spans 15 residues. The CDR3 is CATSAERGLTDTQYF. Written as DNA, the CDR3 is TGTGCCACCAGTGCGGAGCGGGGCCTCACAGATACGCAGTATTTT.

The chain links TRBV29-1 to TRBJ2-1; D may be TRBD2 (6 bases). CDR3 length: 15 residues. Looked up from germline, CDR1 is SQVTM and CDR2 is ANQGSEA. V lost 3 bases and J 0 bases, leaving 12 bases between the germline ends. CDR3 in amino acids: CSVDDGGLSYNEQFF. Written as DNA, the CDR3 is TGCAGCGTTGATGACGGGGGTCTCTCCTACAATGAGCAGTTCTTC.

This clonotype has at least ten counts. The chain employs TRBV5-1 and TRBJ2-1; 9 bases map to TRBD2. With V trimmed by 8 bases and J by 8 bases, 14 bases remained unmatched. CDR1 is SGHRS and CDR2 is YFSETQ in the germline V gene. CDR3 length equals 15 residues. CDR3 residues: CASSPGGTSRDEQFF. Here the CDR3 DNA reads TGCGCCAGTTCTCCTGGAGGGACTAGCAGGGATGAGCAGTTCTTC. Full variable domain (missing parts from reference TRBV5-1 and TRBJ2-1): KAGVTQTPRYLIKTRGQQVTLSCSPISGHRSVSWYQQTPGQGLQFLFEYFSETQRNKGNFPGRFSGRQFSNSRSEMNVSTLELGDSALYLCASSPGGTSRDEQFFGPGTRLTVL.

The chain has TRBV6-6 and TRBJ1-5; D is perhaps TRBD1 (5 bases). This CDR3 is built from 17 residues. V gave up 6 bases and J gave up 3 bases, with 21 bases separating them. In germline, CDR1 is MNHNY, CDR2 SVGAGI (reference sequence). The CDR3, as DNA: TGTGCCAGCAGCCCCTCGGTGGGGGGTTGGGACAATCAGCCCCAGCATTTT. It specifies CASSPSVGGWDNQPQHF.

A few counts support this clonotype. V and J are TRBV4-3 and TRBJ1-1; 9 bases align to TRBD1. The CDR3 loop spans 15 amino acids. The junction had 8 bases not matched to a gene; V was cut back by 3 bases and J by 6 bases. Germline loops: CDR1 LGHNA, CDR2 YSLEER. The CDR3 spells CASSQRDREGAEAFF. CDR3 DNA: TGCGCCAGCAGCCAGCGGGACAGGGAGGGAGCTGAAGCTTTCTTT.